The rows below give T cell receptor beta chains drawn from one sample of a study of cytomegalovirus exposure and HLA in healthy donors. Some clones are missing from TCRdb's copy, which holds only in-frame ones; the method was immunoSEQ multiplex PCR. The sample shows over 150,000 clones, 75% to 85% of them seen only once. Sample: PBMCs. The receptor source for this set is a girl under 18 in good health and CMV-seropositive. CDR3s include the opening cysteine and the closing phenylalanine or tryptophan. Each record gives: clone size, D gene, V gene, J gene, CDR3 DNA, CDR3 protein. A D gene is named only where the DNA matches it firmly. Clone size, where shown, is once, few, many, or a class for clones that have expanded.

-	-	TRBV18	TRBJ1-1	TGTGCCAGCTCACCACGGACAGTTGGTTCTGAAGCTTTCTTT	CASSPRTVGSEAFF
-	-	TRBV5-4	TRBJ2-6	TGTGCCAGCAGCCTTAAGGGACTCTCACGCTCTGGGGCCAACGTCCTGACTTTC	CASSLKGLSRSGANVLTF
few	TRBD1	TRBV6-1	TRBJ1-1	TGTGCCAGCAGGGGACAGAGTGGGGGGTCTGAAGCTTTCTTT	CASRGQSGGSEAFF
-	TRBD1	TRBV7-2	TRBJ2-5	TGTGCCAGCAGCATACCGACAGGGCAAGAGACCCAGTACTTC	CASSIPTGQETQYF
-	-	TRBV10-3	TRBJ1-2	TGTGCCATCAGTGCAGGGGTAGGGGACGGCTACACCTTC	CAISAGVGDGYTF
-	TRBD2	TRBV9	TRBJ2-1	TGTGCCAGCAGCGGGACCGTTACTAGCGGGGGCAATGAGCAGTTCTTC	CASSGTVTSGGNEQFF
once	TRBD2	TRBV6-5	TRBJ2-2	TGTGCCAGCAGACAAGGACTAGCGGGGTCCGGGGAGCTGTTTTTT	CASRQGLAGSGELFF
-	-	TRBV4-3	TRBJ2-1	TGCGCCAGCAGCCAAGTCCTCGGCCAGGGACTGTTCTTC	CASSQVLGQGLFF
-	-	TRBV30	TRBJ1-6	TGTGCCTGGAGTGGCCGAGGGAGAGGTGCACCCCTCCACTTT	CAWSGRGRGAPLHF
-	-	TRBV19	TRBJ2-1	TGTGCCAGTAGTATACCTAACTCCTACAATGAGCAGTTCTTC	CASSIPNSYNEQFF
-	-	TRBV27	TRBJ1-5	TGTGCCAGCAGTTTTCAGGGGTCAGATCAGCCCCAGCATTTT	CASSFQGSDQPQHF
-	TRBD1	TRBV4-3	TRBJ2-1	TGCGCCAGCAGCTCCGGGACAGGCCGTTGGAATGAGCAGTTCTTC	CASSSGTGRWNEQFF
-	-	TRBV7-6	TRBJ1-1	TGTGCCAGCAGCGCTTACCCGGGGTCTGAAGCTTTCTTT	CASSAYPGSEAFF
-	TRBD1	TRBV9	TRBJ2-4	TGTGCCAGCAGCGCGACAGGGAACATTCAGTACTTC	CASSATGNIQYF
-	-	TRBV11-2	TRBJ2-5	TGTGCCAGCAGCGGGGGGGCGGGGGAGACCCAGTACTTC	CASSGGAGETQYF
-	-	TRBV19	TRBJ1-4	TGTGCCAGTAGTACTCAACAGGGAGGGCCTTCCGCCATTTTT	CASSTQQGGPSAIF
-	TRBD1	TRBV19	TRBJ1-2	TGTGCCAGTAGTATGGTGGACAGGGACTATGGCTACACCTTC	CASSMVDRDYGYTF
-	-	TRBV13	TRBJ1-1	TGTGCCAGCAGCCCCCGTACTCAGAACACTGAAGCTTTCTTT	CASSPRTQNTEAFF
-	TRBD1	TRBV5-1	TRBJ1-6	TGCGCCAGCAGCTTGGGACAGGGGGCATCCTATAATTCACCCCTCCACTTT	CASSLGQGASYNSPLHF
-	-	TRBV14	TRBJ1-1	TGTGCCAGCAGCCAACTGTCTCGGTACACTGAAGCTTTCTTT	CASSQLSRYTEAFF
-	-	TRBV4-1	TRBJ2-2	TGCGCCAGCAGCCAAGAGCGAGGCCCCGGGGAGCTGTTTTTT	CASSQERGPGELFF
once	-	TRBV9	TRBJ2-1	TGTGCCAGCAGCGTAGCGGCGGGGTTCAATGAGCAGTTCTTC	CASSVAAGFNEQFF
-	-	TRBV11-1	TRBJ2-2	TGTGCCAGCAGCTTAGTAGGGACTGCCTTTGAAAACGGGGAGCTGTTTTTT	CASSLVGTAFENGELFF
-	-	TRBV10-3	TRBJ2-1	TGTGCCCTTCGGGACTCGGGCAATGAGCAGTTCTTC	CALRDSGNEQFF
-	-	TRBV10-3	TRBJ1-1	TGTGCCATCAGGAGGGGGGGAGAAGCTTTCTTT	CAIRRGGEAFF
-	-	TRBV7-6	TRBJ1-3	TGTGCCAGCAGCCCCAGTTGGGGAGAGAGAAACACCATATATTTT	CASSPSWGERNTIYF
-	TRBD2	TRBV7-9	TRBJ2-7	TGTGCCAGCAGCCCCGGACTAGCGGGGCCCTACGAGCAGTACTTC	CASSPGLAGPYEQYF
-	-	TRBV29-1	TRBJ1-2	TGCAGCGTTGGGGGGTTGGAGACAGGACTCTTGAACTATGGCTACACCTTC	CSVGGLETGLLNYGYTF
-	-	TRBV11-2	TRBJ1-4	TGTGCCAGCAGCTTAGATCAAGGGGGTAGGGAAAAACTGTTTTTT	CASSLDQGGREKLFF
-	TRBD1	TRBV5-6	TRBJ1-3	TGTGCCAGCAGCACCAACGGACAGGGCTCTGGAAACACCATATATTTT	CASSTNGQGSGNTIYF
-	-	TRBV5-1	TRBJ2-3	TGCGCCAGCAGCATAGAGAAGCGCACAGATACGCAGTATTTT	CASSIEKRTDTQYF
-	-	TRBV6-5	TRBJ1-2	TGTGCCAGCAGTGATATTTTAGACTATGGCTACACCTTC	CASSDILDYGYTF
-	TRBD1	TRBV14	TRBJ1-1	TGTGCCAGCAGCCAAGAGGACAGGGGTTCTGAAGCTTTCTTT	CASSQEDRGSEAFF
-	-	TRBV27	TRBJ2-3	TGTGCCAGCAGACTCAGGGTTGCCGTAGGTGATACGCAGTATTTT	CASRLRVAVGDTQYF
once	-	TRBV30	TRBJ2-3	TGTGCCTGGACCCCTGGGCCGACACTCGGGGGCACAGATACGCAGTATTTT	CAWTPGPTLGGTDTQYF
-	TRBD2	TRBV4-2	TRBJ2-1	TGTGCCAGCAGCCCGCAAGGCCCGGGGGGGTACAATGAGCAGTTCTTC	CASSPQGPGGYNEQFF
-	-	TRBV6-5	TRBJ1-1	TGTGCCAGCACCAACAACGGGGTAAGAACTGAAGCTTTCTTT	CASTNNGVRTEAFF
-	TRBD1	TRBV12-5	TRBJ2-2	TGTGCTAGTGGTTTGACCCTCGGACAGGGCGTGTCCGGGGAGCTGTTTTTT	CASGLTLGQGVSGELFF
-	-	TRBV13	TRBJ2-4	TGTGCCAGCAGCTTAGGTGGGGGGGCCGAAAACATTCAGTACTTC	CASSLGGGAENIQYF
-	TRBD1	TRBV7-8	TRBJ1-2	TGTGCCAGCAGTCCTGGACAGGGGGCTACTGGCTACACCTTC	CASSPGQGATGYTF
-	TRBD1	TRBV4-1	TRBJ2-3	TGCGCCAGCAGCCCCGGGACAGGGGGGGACACGCAGTATTTT	CASSPGTGGDTQYF
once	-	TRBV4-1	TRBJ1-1	TGCGCCAGCAGCCAAGAGAGGGGGACCCTGAAGGTGAACACTGAAGCTTTCTTT	CASSQERGTLKVNTEAFF
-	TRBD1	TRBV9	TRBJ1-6	TGTGCCAGCAGCATATCGGGACAGGGCTCATCCCTCCACTTT	CASSISGQGSSLHF
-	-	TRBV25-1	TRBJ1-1	TGTGCCAGCAGTGGCCAAAATTGGCCGAACACTGAAGCTTTCTTT	CASSGQNWPNTEAFF
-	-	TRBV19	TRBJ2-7	TGTGCCAGTAGCCCCCGGCAGGGCTACGAGCAGTACTTC	CASSPRQGYEQYF
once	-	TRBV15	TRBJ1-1	TGTGCCACCAGCAGAGAACCAGGTACTTTGAACACTGAAGCTTTCTTT	CATSREPGTLNTEAFF
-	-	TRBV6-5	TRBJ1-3	TGTGCCAGCAAAAGGGGACTATCCGGAAACACCATATACTTT	CASKRGLSGNTIYF
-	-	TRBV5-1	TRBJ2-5	TGCGCCAGCAGCTCGGACAGACAAGAGACCCAGTACTTC	CASSSDRQETQYF
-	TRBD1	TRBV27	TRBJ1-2	TGTGCCAGCAGGACCCTCCTCGACAGGGTGGCGAACTATGGCTACACCTTC	CASRTLLDRVANYGYTF
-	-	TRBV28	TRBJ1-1	TGTGCCAGCCTTTTTCACGGTGAAGCTTTCTTT	CASLFHGEAFF
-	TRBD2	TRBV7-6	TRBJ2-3	TGTGCCAGCAGCTTAATGGCCGTAGCGGGGGATAGCACAGATACGCAGTATTTT	CASSLMAVAGDSTDTQYF
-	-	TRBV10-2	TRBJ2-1	TGCGCCAGCAGTTTAGCGTTCCCCTCCTACAATGAGCAGTTCTTC	CASSLAFPSYNEQFF
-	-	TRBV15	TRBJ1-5	TGTGCCACCACCTCGGGCGCGGGAGGACAGCCCCAGCATTTT	CATTSGAGGQPQHF
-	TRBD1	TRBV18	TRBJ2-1	TGTGCCAGCTCGGCACCCGGGACAGGTTTTGAGCAGTTCTTC	CASSAPGTGFEQFF
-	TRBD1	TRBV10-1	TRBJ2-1	TGCGCCAGCAGTAGAGCCGGGACAGGGACCTACAATGAGCAGTTCTTC	CASSRAGTGTYNEQFF
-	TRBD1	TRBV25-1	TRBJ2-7	TGTGCCAGCAGTGAAGCCAGGGGGCCCGGGGACGAGCAGTACTTC	CASSEARGPGDEQYF
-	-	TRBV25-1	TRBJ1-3	TGTGCCAGCAGTGATGGGGGCCCTGGAAACACCATATATTTT	CASSDGGPGNTIYF